These 17 T cell receptor beta chains originate from one sample sequenced in a study of blood T cells in healthy people across ages. The second PCR ran roughly 6 to 12 cycles with a sample-barcoded 5' primer and J-beta primers. Each CDR3 protein gets one entry after TCRdb re-called the 5' RACE reads with MiXCR. The table lists over 450,000 distinct CDR3 sequences, around 24% of them singletons. This sample was also put to use in a study of T cells of mothers and their children.

The specimen was blood. Every receptor here comes from a boy between 10 and 17 years old in good health.

The V call is TRBV5-1, the J call TRBJ2-3, with 7 bases identical to TRBD1. In germline, CDR1 is SGHRS, CDR2 YFSETQ. With V trimmed by 1 base and J by 14 bases, 7 bases remained unmatched. There are 12 residues in the CDR3. The CDR3, as DNA: TGCGCCAGCAGCTTGTATGGGACAGAGCTGTATTTT. Protein product: CASSLYGTELYF.

This clonotype was seen more than once but under ten times. V usage is TRBV11-2 and J usage is TRBJ2-3; perhaps TRBD1 as D (6 bases). Germline-derived CDR1 and CDR2 are SGHAT and FQNNGV. The CDR3 is made up of 13 amino acids. With 5 bases removed from V and 4 bases from J, the gap between germline ends came to 10 bases. CDR3 sequence reads: CASSPPGADTQYF. DNA of the CDR3: TGTGCCAGCAGCCCCCCAGGGGCAGATACGCAGTATTTT. Looking up the rest from reference TRBV11-2 and TRBJ2-3 gives the full variable domain: EAGVAQSPRYKIIEKRQSVAFWCNPISGHATLYWYQQILGQGPKLLIQFQNNGVVDDSQLPKDRFSAERLKGVDSTLKIQPAKLEDSAVYLCASSPPGADTQYFGPGTRLTVL.

The chain employs TRBV7-2 and TRBJ1-4; D perhaps matches TRBD1 (6 bases). The V gene lost 1 base and the J gene lost 6 bases, with 12 bases spanning the gap. The CDR3 spans 15 residues. The germline V gene encodes CDR1 SGHTA and CDR2 FQGNSA. The CDR3 reads CASSLVGHSDEKLFF. The CDR3 DNA reads TGTGCCAGCAGCTTAGTGGGACATTCGGATGAAAAACTGTTTTTT.

V usage is TRBV29-1 and J usage is TRBJ2-1; 9 nucleotides line up with TRBD1. The DNA end lines up better with TRBJ2-7; the J call may be wrong. Germline CDR1 and CDR2: SQVTM and ANQGSEA. The CDR3 consists of 13 residues. Here the CDR3 reads CSGQQGAANEQYF. CDR3 nucleotide sequence: TGCAGCGGACAACAGGGGGCTGCAAACGAGCAGTACTTC.

DNA of the CDR3: TGTGCCAGCAGTTCCCTAGGGACAACCTACGAGCAGTACTTC. Translating gives CASSSLGTTYEQYF. The gene calls are TRBV27 and TRBJ2-5, with a tentative D call TRBD1 (6 bases). TRBJ2-7 explains the end of the DNA better; the J call may be wrong. The CDR3 has 14 amino acids. CDR1 is MNHEY and CDR2 is SMNVEV in the germline V gene (reference sequence).

The sample holds a few counts of this clonotype. The chain combines TRBV7-6 with TRBJ2-1; D possibly corresponds to TRBD2 (6 bases). The CDR3 covers 16 residues. CDR1 SGHVS and CDR2 FNYEAQ come from the germline V gene. Trimming took 3 bases from V and 1 from J, leaving 13 bases between them. The CDR3 nucleotides are TGTGCCAGCAGCTTTGGGGGAGGAGGGTCCTACAATGAGCAGTTCTTC. Its translation is CASSFGGGGSYNEQFF. Full variable domain (rest looked up from reference TRBV7-6 and TRBJ2-1): GAGVSQSPRYKVTKRGQDVALRCDPISGHVSLYWYRQALGQGPEFLTYFNYEAQQDKSGLPNDRFSAERPEGSISTLTIQRTEQRDSAMYRCASSFGGGGSYNEQFFGPGTRLTVL.

V gene TRBV28 combines with J gene TRBJ2-1; D may be TRBD2 (5 bases). Germline assignment: CDR1 MDHEN and CDR2 SYDVKM. The CDR3 has 16 amino acids. V lost 5 bases to trimming and J lost 2 bases, with 16 bases between them. The CDR3 DNA reads as TGTGCCAGCAGTGGAGAGAGGGTCCTCCCCTACAATGAGCAGTTCTTC. Amino acids: CASSGERVLPYNEQFF.

The chain has TRBV12-3 or TRBV12-4 and TRBJ1-4; TRBD1 is a possible D gene (5 bases). Trimming took 5 bases from V and 5 from J, leaving 15 bases between them. This CDR3 contains 15 residues. The CDR3 loop is CASSLRGTENEKLFF. The CDR3 nucleotides are TGTGCCAGCAGTCTTCGGGGGACCGAAAATGAAAAACTGTTTTTT.

This clonotype was picked up a small number of times. The chain joins TRBV9 to TRBJ2-1; D is undetermined. CDR1 is SGDLS and CDR2 is YYNGEE in the germline V gene. The CDR3 has 15 residues. The V gene lost 4 bases and the J gene lost 10 bases, with 21 bases spanning the gap. Here the CDR3 DNA reads TGTGCCAGCAGCTCCGGTCCTTCGAGTTTGCGAGAGCAGTTCTTC. This sequence encodes CASSSGPSSLREQFF. Full variable domain (rest looked up from reference TRBV9 and TRBJ2-1): DSGVTQTPKHLITATGQRVTLRCSPRSGDLSVYWYQQSLDQGLQFLIQYYNGEERAKGNILERFSAQQFPDLHSELNLSSLELGDSALYFCASSSGPSSLREQFFGPGTRLTVL.

The CDR3 DNA reads as TGCGCCAGCAGCCAAGACCGGGCCGGAGTCTCCTACGAGCAGTACTTC. Amino acids: CASSQDRAGVSYEQYF. This chain connects TRBV4-1 to TRBJ2-7; no firm D call. Germline V gene lookup returns CDR1 MGHRA and CDR2 YSYEKL. The CDR3 sequence is 16 residues long. V was clipped by 0 bases and J by 0 bases, with 12 bases between them.

This clonotype was seen once. The V call is TRBV12-3 or TRBV12-4, the J call TRBJ2-1, with TRBD2 identical over 9 bases. This CDR3 region has 14 residues. Trimming took 3 bases from V and 9 from J; bases not matched to a gene: 6. CDR3 nucleotide sequence: TGTGCCAGCAGTTTTTCTAGCGGGATGGTTGAGCAGTTCTTC. This gives the protein CASSFSSGMVEQFF.

The sample holds a few counts of this clonotype. The V and J genes are TRBV4-3 and TRBJ2-5; tentative D call: TRBD1 (5 bases). The J call may be in error: the DNA end matches TRBJ2-1 better. The CDR3 has 17 amino acids. Looked up from germline, CDR1 is LGHNA and CDR2 is YSLEER. The CDR3 is CASSQATWGPQGNEQFF. The CDR3 DNA reads as TGCGCCAGCAGCCAAGCAACTTGGGGCCCCCAAGGCAATGAGCAGTTCTTC.

The chain is built from TRBV5-6 and TRBJ2-2; TRBD2 agrees at 8 bases. The length of the CDR3 is 17 residues. Germline V gene data show CDR1 as SGHDT and CDR2 as YYEEEE. V lost 4 bases, J lost 4 bases, and 12 bases stayed unmatched. CDR3 bases: TGTGCCAGCAGCCCACTTGACGGGGGGGCGGTCACCGGGGAGCTGTTTTTT. Translation: CASSPLDGGAVTGELFF. Full variable domain (remainder filled in from reference TRBV5-6 and TRBJ2-2): DAGVTQSPTHLIKTRGQQVTLRCSPKSGHDTVSWYQQALGQGPQFIFQYYEEEERQRGNFPDRFSGHQFPNYSSELNVNALLLGDSALYLCASSPLDGGAVTGELFFGEGSRLTVL.

This chain joins TRBV7-3 and TRBJ2-2; 11 bases match TRBD2. The CDR3 runs 15 residues. V gave up 4 bases and J gave up 5 bases; unmatched junction bases: 3. CDR1 and CDR2 (germline): SGHTA, FQGTGA. The CDR3 protein is CASSWGTSGTGELFF. DNA of the CDR3: TGTGCCAGCAGCTGGGGGACTAGCGGAACCGGGGAGCTGTTTTTT.

This chain links TRBV27 with TRBJ2-5, with 10 bases lining up with TRBD2. With V trimmed by 4 bases and J by 2 bases, 7 bases remained unmatched. Germline lookup yields CDR1 MNHEY and CDR2 SMNVEV (reference sequence). The CDR3 covers 16 residues. The CDR3 bases are TGTGCCAGCAGTTCCCATCGGACTAGCGGTCAAGAGACCCAGTACTTC. Its protein is CASSSHRTSGQETQYF.

This clonotype was seen repeatedly, ten times or more. The chain combines TRBV5-1 with TRBJ2-7; 9 nucleotides line up with TRBD2. With V trimmed by 4 bases and J by 5 bases, 13 bases remained unmatched. The CDR3 is made up of 16 amino acids. Germline-derived CDR1 and CDR2 are SGHRS and YFSETQ. CDR3 in DNA: TGCGCCAGCAGCCATGCACTGGGACTAGCAGTGGACGAGCAGTACTTC. It translates to CASSHALGLAVDEQYF.

Notes on this clonotype: Given a much more abundant clone one base away, this may be a read error. V is TRBV5-6 and J is TRBJ1-4, with D maybe TRBD1 (5 bases). CDR1 SGHDT and CDR2 YYEEEE come from the germline V gene. This CDR3 region has 14 residues. For the CDR3, the DNA is TGTGCCGGCAGCTGGAGACAGCCTAATGAAAAACTGTTTTTT. As protein: CAGSWRQPNEKLFF. The full variable domain, its missing parts supplied by reference TRBV5-6 and TRBJ1-4, is DAGVTQSPTHLIKTRGQQVTLRCSPKSGHDTVSWYQQALGQGPQFIFQYYEEEERQRGNFPDRFSGHQFPNYSSELNVNALLLGDSALYLCAGSWRQPNEKLFFGSGTQLSVL.